This entry lists 10 T cell receptor beta chains sequenced from one sample in a study of T cell responses to AZD1222 COVID-19 vaccine. The method was immunoSEQ multiplex PCR; TCRdb's version includes in-frame clones alone and lacks a portion of them. The table records 50,000 to 65,000 clones, 80% to 90% of them present only once. Sequencing used peripheral blood, obtained 28 days after the second AZD1222 dose. These receptors were collected from an adult who received the AZD1222 COVID-19 vaccine.

The chain combines TRBV9 with TRBJ1-1, with D perhaps matching TRBD1 (5 bases). From germline, CDR1 is SGDLS and CDR2 YYNGEE. The CDR3 is made up of 13 amino acids. The germline V and J ends were trimmed by 7 bases and 4 bases, with 14 bases remaining between them. The CDR3 region has the DNA TGTGCCAGCGGAGGGGTGGAGGGCACTGAAGCTTTCTTT. The encoded protein is CASGGVEGTEAFF. The full variable domain, in which reference TRBV9 and TRBJ1-1 provide the parts outside the CDR3, is DSGVTQTPKHLITATGQRVTLRCSPRSGDLSVYWYQQSLDQGLQFLIQYYNGEERAKGNILERFSAQQFPDLHSELNLSSLELGDSALYFCASGGVEGTEAFFGQGTRLTVV.

The J gene is TRBJ2-3, the V gene TRBV29-1, with D maybe TRBD2 (5 bases). The CDR3 is 13 residues long. Germline V gene lookup returns CDR1 SQVTM and CDR2 ANQGSEA. The germline V and J ends were trimmed by 1 base and 0 bases, with 5 bases remaining between them. The CDR3 spells CSVEGGSTDTQYF. The DNA for the CDR3 is TGCAGCGTTGAAGGCGGGAGCACAGATACGCAGTATTTT.

This chain joins TRBV21-1 and TRBJ2-4; the D call TRBD1 from the table was never checked on the DNA. TRBV21-1 corresponds to a pseudogene. This CDR3 is 17 amino acids long. CDR3 amino acids: CASSTSGTGDAKNIQYF. CDR3 DNA sequence: TGTGCCAGCAGCACGTCCGGGACAGGGGATGCCAAAAACATTCAGTACTTC.

The chain combines TRBV10-3 with TRBJ2-7; D might be TRBD1 (6 bases). The length of the CDR3 is 14 residues. Trimming took off 6 bases at V and 0 bases at J, with 12 bases between the two ends. Germline V gene sequence: CDR1 ENHRY, CDR2 SYGVKD. Here the CDR3 reads CAIRSDRSSYEQYF. The CDR3 coding sequence is TGTGCCATCAGATCGGACAGAAGCTCCTACGAGCAGTACTTC.

The V call is TRBV15, the J call TRBJ1-2, with D unresolved. Germline CDR1 and CDR2: LNHNV and YYDKDF (reference sequence). The CDR3 is 13 amino acids. Trimming pared 5 bases from V and 10 bases from J, leaving 17 bases between. CDR3 protein: CATSWGRDRPYTF. The CDR3 nucleotides are TGTGCCACCAGCTGGGGTCGTGATCGGCCCTACACCTTC. The variable domain in full, completed from reference TRBV15 and TRBJ1-2, reads DAMVIQNPRYQVTQFGKPVTLSCSQTLNHNVMYWYQQKSSQAPKLLFHYYDKDFNNEADTPDNFQSRRPNTSFCFLDIRSPGLGDTAMYLCATSWGRDRPYTFGSGTRLTVV.

In this sample, this clone turned up a few times. Distinct nucleotide sequences in the sample also encode this CDR3. The V call is TRBV5-1, the J call TRBJ1-2, with TRBD1 as a possible D gene (6 bases). Germline V CDR1 and CDR2: SGHRS, YFSETQ. Trimming shortened V by 0 bases and J by 2 bases, and 8 bases separated the two germline ends. The CDR3 has 14 residues. CDR3 bases: TGCGCCAGCAGCTTGGATACAGGGAACTATGGCTACACCTTC. This translates into CASSLDTGNYGYTF. Full variable domain (missing parts from reference TRBV5-1 and TRBJ1-2): KAGVTQTPRYLIKTRGQQVTLSCSPISGHRSVSWYQQTPGQGLQFLFEYFSETQRNKGNFPGRFSGRQFSNSRSEMNVSTLELGDSALYLCASSLDTGNYGYTFGSGTRLTVV.

The rearrangement links TRBV13 to TRBJ1-5; 8 nucleotides agree with TRBD1. The CDR3 contains 14 residues. CDR1 is PRHDT and CDR2 is FYEKMQ in the germline V gene (reference sequence). V lost 7 bases and J lost 5; bases outside the gene matches: 7. As DNA, the CDR3 is TGTGCCAGCACCCAGGGACAGGATCATCAGCCCCAGCATTTT. This sequence encodes CASTQGQDHQPQHF. Filled out from reference TRBV13 and TRBJ1-5, the complete variable domain reads AAGVIQSPRHLIKEKRETATLKCYPIPRHDTVYWYQQGPGQDPQFLISFYEKMQSDKGSIPDRFSAQQFSDYHSELNMSSLELGDSALYFCASTQGQDHQPQHFGDGTRLSIL.

V is TRBV30 and J is TRBJ2-1, with 8 bases identical to TRBD1. Trimming removed 2 bases from V and 7 bases from J; junction bases left unmatched: 13. Looked up from germline, CDR1 is GTSNPN and CDR2 is SVGIG (reference sequence). The CDR3 loop spans 16 amino acids. CDR3 sequence (DNA): TGTGCCTGGAGTCCCCCTAGGACAGGGAGTGGGAATGAGCAGTTCTTC. This codes for CAWSPPRTGSGNEQFF.

The V call is TRBV3-1 (or the pseudogene TRBV3-2), the J call TRBJ1-5; D gene ambiguous. Deletions cut 0 bases from V and 0 bases from J, with 0 bases between. Germline V lookup: CDR1 LGHDT, CDR2 YNNKEL (reference sequence). CDR3 length equals 13 residues. The CDR3: CASSQDSNQPQHF. For the CDR3, the DNA is TGTGCCAGCAGCCAAGATAGCAATCAGCCCCAGCATTTT.

The chain's CDR3 is CASSPRTYSNTEAFF. DNA for the CDR3: TGTGCCAGCTCACCGCGAACTTACTCGAACACTGAAGCTTTCTTT. This chain uses TRBV18 with TRBJ1-1; D is unclear. V lost 3 bases and J 1 base, leaving 12 bases between the germline ends. The length of the CDR3 is 15 residues. Per the germline V gene, CDR1 is KGHSH and CDR2 is LQKENI.